These 26 T cell receptor beta chains came from one sample sequenced in a study of CD8 T cells in ankylosing spondylitis. TCRdb processed the 5' RACE reads anew with MiXCR; each CDR3 protein has one entry. The data contain some 300,000 distinct CDR3 sequences, roughly 20% of them singletons. Sequenced: blood, either unsorted or a sorted T cell fraction (not recorded which). The source of these receptors is a female donor with ankylosing spondylitis or in good health (not recorded which).

This clonotype has a handful of counts. V and J are TRBV6-5 and TRBJ1-1; D gene uncertain. Germline CDR1 MNHEY, CDR2 SVGAGI. The CDR3 totals 13 residues. Between the trimmed V and J ends, which lost 0 bases and 11 bases, there was a span of 13 bases. The CDR3 sequence is CASSYSTSGRAFF. CDR3 DNA: TGTGCCAGCAGTTACTCTACAAGTGGCAGGGCTTTCTTT.

This clonotype was detected ten times or more. The chain employs TRBV20-1 and TRBJ1-1; possibly TRBD1 for D (6 bases). The germline gives CDR1 DFQATT, CDR2 SNEGSKA (reference sequence). V lost 5 bases, J lost 1 base, and 11 bases lay in between. The CDR3 is 13 residues long. DNA for the CDR3: TGCAGTGCTCCAGGGGACCAGAACACTGAAGCTTTCTTT. Translated: CSAPGDQNTEAFF.

This clonotype has more than one count but fewer than ten. V usage is TRBV5-1 and J usage is TRBJ1-1; weak D call: TRBD1 (5 bases). The ends were cut back, 4 bases at V and 13 bases at J, with 23 bases in the middle. The CDR3 covers 14 residues. Germline values: CDR1 SGHRS, CDR2 YFSETQ. The chain's CDR3 is CASSLEGRERGGFF. CDR3 in DNA: TGCGCCAGCAGCCTGGAGGGGCGGGAGAGGGGAGGTTTCTTT.

The gene calls are TRBV28 and TRBJ1-6, with a weak D call TRBD1 (5 bases). V dropped 6 bases and J dropped 10 bases, with 19 bases sitting between them. Germline V gene data show CDR1 as MDHEN and CDR2 as SYDVKM. The CDR3 is 15 residues long. This CDR3 is CASRPYRLGVSPLHF. DNA for the CDR3: TGTGCCAGCAGACCCTACAGGCTTGGGGTGTCACCCCTCCACTTT.

A few counts support this clonotype. V gene TRBV20-1 combines with J gene TRBJ1-1; a weak D match, TRBD1 (6 bases). The V end was cut by 0 bases, the J end by 5 bases, with 13 bases between. This CDR3 contains 14 residues. CDR1 and CDR2 (germline): DFQATT, SNEGSKA (reference sequence). The CDR3 nucleotides are TGCAGTGCTAGAGATCTGGGGGGCGCGACTGAAGCTTTCTTT. It specifies CSARDLGGATEAFF.

The chain employs TRBV6-6 and TRBJ1-1; D ambiguous. This CDR3 is 13 amino acids long. V dropped 2 bases and J dropped 5 bases, with 9 bases sitting between them. The germline gives CDR1 MNHNY, CDR2 SVGAGI (reference sequence). The CDR3 loop is CASSYAPGTEAFF. CDR3 bases: TGTGCCAGCAGTTACGCCCCGGGGACTGAAGCTTTCTTT.

The J gene is TRBJ2-7, the V gene TRBV7-2; D gene ambiguous. The CDR3 consists of 14 residues. CDR1 SGHTA and CDR2 FQGNSA come from the germline V gene. V was shortened by 5 bases and J by 2 bases, with 13 bases between the two germline ends. CDR3 protein: CASSQGTPTYEQYF. For the CDR3, the DNA is TGTGCCAGCAGCCAAGGAACGCCGACCTACGAGCAGTACTTC.

The chain carries TRBV5-6 and TRBJ2-1; a possible D gene is TRBD2 (6 bases). This CDR3 has 12 amino acids. Germline V CDR1 and CDR2: SGHDT, YYEEEE. V dropped 6 bases and J dropped 9 bases, with 13 bases sitting between them. CDR3 protein: CASTLGRGEQFF. CDR3 nucleotide sequence: TGTGCCAGCACCCTGGGGCGGGGTGAGCAGTTCTTC.

J is TRBJ2-5 and V is TRBV11-2, with 7 bases that match TRBD2. From germline, CDR1 is SGHAT and CDR2 FQNNGV. The V and J ends lost 4 bases and 1 base, in that order; junction bases with no gene match: 3. This CDR3 has 14 amino acids. The CDR3 sequence: CASSSSGAQETQYF. CDR3 sequence (DNA): TGTGCCAGCAGCTCGAGCGGGGCCCAAGAGACCCAGTACTTC.

This clonotype came up a few times. CDR3 DNA sequence: TGCGCCAGCAGCGCCCGCAGGGGACCGGTGAACACTGAAGCTTTCTTT. This gives the protein CASSARRGPVNTEAFF. The gene calls are TRBV5-1 and TRBJ1-1; a weak D match, TRBD1 (6 bases). This CDR3 has 16 amino acids. Between the trimmed V and J ends, which lost 4 bases and 0 bases, there was a span of 16 bases. Germline loops: CDR1 SGHRS, CDR2 YFSETQ.

This clonotype was seen more than once but under ten times. This chain links TRBV18 with TRBJ1-5; 12 nucleotides agree with TRBD1. V lost 5 bases to trimming and J lost 5 bases; unmatched junction nucleotides: 1. The CDR3 covers 14 residues. Germline-derived CDR1 and CDR2 are KGHSH and LQKENI. The CDR3: CASSGTGGDQPQHF. In DNA form, the CDR3 reads TGTGCCAGCTCAGGGACAGGGGGCGATCAGCCCCAGCATTTT.

This clonotype was recorded only once. The genes are TRBV20-1 and TRBJ1-1; D is perhaps TRBD1 (5 bases). With 2 bases removed from V and 3 bases from J, the gap between germline ends came to 13 bases. CDR1 and CDR2 (germline): DFQATT, SNEGSKA (reference sequence). The length of the CDR3 is 14 residues. CDR3 sequence reads: CSARLGTQDTEAFF. In DNA form, the CDR3 reads TGCAGTGCTAGACTCGGGACGCAGGACACTGAAGCTTTCTTT.

V gene TRBV6-1 combines with J gene TRBJ2-1, with D unresolved. Per germline, CDR1 MNHNS and CDR2 SASEGT. V lost 7 bases and J 6 bases, leaving 13 bases between the germline ends. CDR3 length equals 13 residues. CDR3 coding DNA: TGTGCCAGCACCCCAGATTGGGGCAATGAGCAGTTCTTC. As protein: CASTPDWGNEQFF.

This clonotype was detected many times. This chain joins TRBV10-3 and TRBJ2-2, with D tentatively TRBD1 (5 bases). This CDR3 is 16 amino acids long. Per germline, CDR1 ENHRY and CDR2 SYGVKD. Deletions cut 4 bases from V and 1 base from J, with 13 bases between. The CDR3 DNA follows: TGTGCCATCAGTGGTCGACAGTCTGTGAACACCGGGGAGCTGTTTTTT. Translated, it gives CAISGRQSVNTGELFF.

This clonotype was seen at least ten times. The chain has TRBV29-1 and TRBJ1-2; D gene unclear. Trimming removed 4 bases at V and 0 bases at J, with 12 bases between. Germline V gene lookup returns CDR1 SQVTM and CDR2 ANQGSEA. The CDR3 loop spans 14 amino acids. The CDR3 DNA is TGCAGCGTTGGTGGCGCCGCTACTAACTATGGCTACACCTTC. Translating gives CSVGGAATNYGYTF. The variable domain in full, with the rest retrieved from reference TRBV29-1 and TRBJ1-2, is SAVISQKPSRDICQRGTSLTIQCQVDSQVTMMFWYRQQPGQSLTLIATANQGSEATYESGFVIDKFPISRPNLTFSTLTVSNMSPEDSSIYLCSVGGAATNYGYTFGSGTRLTVV.

This clonotype has ten or more counts. This sequence joins TRBV20-1 and TRBJ2-7, with 14 bases aligning to TRBD2. The V segment lost 5 bases and the J segment 5 bases; nucleotides outside the gene matches: 8. Germline V gives CDR1 DFQATT, CDR2 SNEGSKA (reference sequence). This CDR3 has 15 amino acids. CDR3 protein: CSAGGTSGRGDEQYF. CDR3 in DNA: TGCAGTGCTGGAGGGACTAGCGGGAGAGGGGACGAGCAGTACTTC.

CDR3 nucleotides: TGTGCCAGCCTGGGACGCTACAATGAGCAGTTCTTC. It yields the protein CASLGRYNEQFF. The chain employs TRBV2 and TRBJ2-1, with D possibly being TRBD1 or TRBD2 (5 bases each). Germline CDR1 SNHLY, CDR2 FYNNEI. V was pared by 8 bases and J by 3 bases, with 8 bases between. The CDR3 totals 12 residues.

A few counts support this clonotype. The rearrangement links TRBV20-1 to TRBJ2-5; 9 bases agree with TRBD1. There are 13 residues in the CDR3. V shed 6 bases, J shed 5 bases, and the junction held 7 bases outside the gene matches. CDR1 and CDR2 (germline): DFQATT, SNEGSKA (reference sequence). The CDR3 region has the DNA TGCAGTGCCCTCCGGGACAGGGATGAGACCCAGTACTTC. Amino acids: CSALRDRDETQYF.

This clonotype was observed a handful of times. In DNA, the CDR3 is TGTGCCAGCAGTGAGGGATATGCGCAGTATTTT. Encoded protein: CASSEGYAQYF. This chain connects TRBV2 to TRBJ2-3, with D unresolved. The CDR3 covers 11 residues. Germline loops: CDR1 SNHLY, CDR2 FYNNEI. Trimming removed 3 bases at V and 10 bases at J, with 8 bases between.

This clonotype was seen ten or more times. The rearrangement links TRBV5-1 to TRBJ2-7; 9 bases map to TRBD1. V was pared by 4 bases and J by 1 base, with 9 bases of the junction left unmatched. This CDR3 contains 16 residues. Germline V gives CDR1 SGHRS, CDR2 YFSETQ. CDR3 sequence (DNA): TGCGCCAGCAGCCTGGGGGACAGGGTGGGGTCCTACGAGCAGTACTTC. Protein product: CASSLGDRVGSYEQYF.

The V and J genes are TRBV12-3 or TRBV12-4 and TRBJ1-5; D gene uncertain. Trimming shortened V by 6 bases and J by 5 bases, and 8 bases separated the two germline ends. The CDR3 extends over 12 amino acids. The CDR3 nucleotides are TGTGCCAGCAGAGGGTCTCATCAGCCCCAGCATTTT. Protein product: CASRGSHQPQHF.

About this clonotype itself: This may stem from a read error, because a much larger clone lies one nucleotide away. In DNA form, the CDR3 reads TGCGCCAGCAGCCAAGGGAGACTAACGGGAGTACATGAGCAGTTCTTC. Protein sequence: CASSQGRLTGVHEQFF. The chain links TRBV4-3 to TRBJ2-1, with D maybe TRBD2 (6 bases). Germline V gene lookup returns CDR1 LGHNA and CDR2 YSLEER. The CDR3 is made up of 16 amino acids. Trimming took off 1 base at V and 8 bases at J, with 18 bases between the two ends.

This clonotype was seen at least ten times. The chain carries TRBV20-1 and TRBJ2-3; D not certain. Trimming took 5 bases from V and 6 from J, leaving 9 bases between them. CDR1 and CDR2 from the germline V gene are DFQATT and SNEGSKA (reference sequence). The CDR3 has 11 amino acids. The CDR3 DNA reads as TGCAGTGCTCTAATGAGGGATACGCAGTATTTT. Translated, it gives CSALMRDTQYF.

Only a few counts were recorded for this clonotype. This chain uses TRBV2 with TRBJ1-1, with D possibly matching TRBD1 (5 bases). The germline V and J ends were trimmed by 4 bases and 4 bases, with 10 bases remaining between them. Germline assignment: CDR1 SNHLY and CDR2 FYNNEI. The CDR3 contains 13 residues. The CDR3 bases are TGTGCCAGCAGTGGGGAAGGGGCCACTGAAGCTTTCTTT. As protein: CASSGEGATEAFF.

This clonotype has a count of ten or more. The chain couples TRBV7-2 to TRBJ2-1; D remains ambiguous. Germline-derived CDR1 and CDR2 are SGHTA and FQGNSA. Trimming stripped 1 base from V and 6 bases from J, with 7 bases between. This CDR3 is 13 amino acids long. Here the CDR3 DNA reads TGTGCCAGCAGCTTAGTCGGGCTCAATGAGCAGTTCTTC. This sequence encodes CASSLVGLNEQFF.

In this sample, this clonotype turned up a few times. This chain uses TRBV5-6 with TRBJ1-6, with a possible D match to TRBD1 (5 bases). The CDR3 has 16 amino acids. The V gene's germline CDR1 is SGHDT and CDR2 YYEEEE. V was cut by 4 bases and J by 2 bases, with 13 bases left in between. CDR3 sequence: CASSQGTGAYNSPLHF. For the CDR3, the DNA is TGTGCCAGCAGCCAAGGGACGGGAGCCTATAATTCACCCCTCCACTTT.